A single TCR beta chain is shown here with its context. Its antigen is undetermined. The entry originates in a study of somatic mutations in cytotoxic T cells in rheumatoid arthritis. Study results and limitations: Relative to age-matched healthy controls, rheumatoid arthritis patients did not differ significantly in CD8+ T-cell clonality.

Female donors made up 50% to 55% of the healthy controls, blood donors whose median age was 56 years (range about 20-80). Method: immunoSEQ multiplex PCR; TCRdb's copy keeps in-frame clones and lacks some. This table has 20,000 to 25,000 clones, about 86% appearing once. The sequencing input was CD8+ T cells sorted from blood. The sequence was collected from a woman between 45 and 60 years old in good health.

This CDR3 is CASSQSPGYNSPLHF. The DNA of the CDR3 is TGTGCCAGCAGCCAATCTCCCGGGTATAATTCACCCCTCCACTTT. The chain uses TRBV16 and TRBJ1-6; D is undetermined. CDR1 is KGHSY, CDR2 FQNENV, per germline. The germline V and J ends were trimmed by 0 bases and 4 bases, with 7 bases remaining between them. CDR3 length equals 15 residues.